This entry lists 30 T cell receptor beta chains sequenced from one sample in a study of blood T cells in healthy people across ages (dated by TCRdb to 2015 to 2017). Library preparation employed 5' RACE. The sequencer was an Illumina HiSeq 2500. A second PCR of about 7 to 12 cycles was run with a J-beta primer mix and a sample-barcoded 5' primer. The public reads were reprocessed in TCRdb via fastp at Q25 and MiXCR, keeping in-frame beta chains. Rows with a matching CDR3 protein are joined into one entry that keeps the most common DNA and genes. The sample table holds 850,000 to 1,000,000 distinct CDR3 sequences, of which roughly 51% were seen once. The ten largest clones capture about 20% of the sample. The specimen sequenced was blood. These receptors all stem from a woman aged 60 to 75 in good health.

V usage is TRBV7-3 and J usage is TRBJ2-5; unclear D gene. The germline V and J ends were trimmed by 2 bases and 11 bases, with 21 bases remaining between them. The CDR3 is 15 residues long. Germline V gene lookup returns CDR1 SGHTA and CDR2 FQGTGA. In DNA form, the CDR3 reads TGTGCCAGCAGCTTAGTTCCCGCCGGAGCCAATGAGCAGTACTTC. Residues: CASSLVPAGANEQYF.

V and J are TRBV11-2 and TRBJ2-3; no clear D gene. The CDR3 extends over 14 amino acids. Trimming removed 0 bases from V and 6 bases from J, with 10 bases in between. Germline CDR1 reads SGHAT; CDR2 reads FQNNGV. The CDR3 spells CASSLDRFADTQYF. CDR3 bases: TGTGCCAGCAGCTTAGACCGTTTTGCCGATACGCAGTATTTT.

This clonotype was found a few times. CDR3 nucleotide sequence: TGCAGCGTAGGGGGGTACACCGGGGAGCTGTTTTTT. Translated, it gives CSVGGYTGELFF. This chain uses TRBV29-1 with TRBJ2-2, with D perhaps matching TRBD1 or TRBD2 (6 bases each). V was clipped by 6 bases and J by 3 bases, with 8 bases between them. This CDR3 is 12 amino acids long. Germline V CDR1 and CDR2: SQVTM, ANQGSEA.

The chain uses TRBV5-1 and TRBJ2-5, with D possibly matching TRBD2 (5 bases). Germline values: CDR1 SGHRS, CDR2 YFSETQ. This CDR3 has 15 amino acids. Trimming pared 0 bases from V and 11 bases from J, leaving 20 bases between. CDR3 amino acids: CASSLEAETYNEQYF. Here the CDR3 DNA reads TGCGCCAGCAGCTTGGAAGCGGAAACCTACAATGAGCAGTACTTC.

The chain recombines TRBV12-3 or TRBV12-4 with TRBJ2-4; 14 positions agree with TRBD2. The J call is uncertain, as TRBJ2-5 better fits the DNA end. The CDR3 runs 17 residues. CDR3 DNA: TGTGCCAGCAGAGGCCCGGGACTAGCGGGAGTGAGAGAGACCCAGTACTTC. Protein product: CASRGPGLAGVRETQYF.

With regard to this clonotype: A single base separates this from a much larger clone, so it may be a read error. The chain joins TRBV7-2 to TRBJ2-3; D is uncertain. CDR3 length equals 12 residues. Per the germline V gene, CDR1 is SGHTA and CDR2 is FQGNSA. The CDR3 coding sequence is TGTGCCAGCAGCTTAGGTCCAGAAACGCAGTATTTT. Amino acids: CASSLGPETQYF.

In nucleotides, the CDR3 is TGTGCCAGCAGTTCGATTGGCCAAGGAGAGACCCAGTACTTC. Its protein product is CASSSIGQGETQYF. The gene calls are TRBV6-5 and TRBJ2-5; unclear D gene. V was cut by 4 bases and J by 4 bases, with 13 bases left in between. The CDR3 length is 14 residues. Germline CDR1 is MNHEY and CDR2 is SVGAGI.

The chain has TRBV3-1 and TRBJ2-1; no firm D call. The CDR3 sequence is 13 residues long. V lost 1 base to trimming and J lost 7 bases, with 8 bases between them. Germline V CDR1 and CDR2: LGHDT, YNNKEL (reference sequence). The CDR3 protein is CASSQAPPNEQFF. CDR3 DNA sequence: TGTGCCAGCAGCCAAGCCCCCCCAAATGAGCAGTTCTTC.

This chain links TRBV7-9 with TRBJ2-1, with 9 positions matching TRBD2. The CDR3 is 17 residues long. V shed 3 bases, J shed 3 bases, and the junction held 9 bases outside the gene matches. CDR1 is SEHNR and CDR2 is FQNEAQ in the germline V gene (reference sequence). In DNA form, the CDR3 reads TGTGCCAGCAGCTTGAGGATAGCGGGAGCTAACTACAATGAGCAGTTCTTC. Translated: CASSLRIAGANYNEQFF.

The rearrangement joins TRBV6-6 to TRBJ2-5; TRBD2 matches 11 bases. The CDR3 has 14 amino acids. Germline lookup yields CDR1 MNHNY and CDR2 SVGAGI (reference sequence). V lost 6 bases and J lost 4; bases outside the gene matches: 4. The CDR3 sequence: CASRTSGIGETQYF. CDR3 nucleotide sequence: TGTGCCAGCAGGACTAGCGGGATTGGAGAGACCCAGTACTTC.

The chain joins TRBV6-2 or TRBV6-3 to TRBJ2-2; no reliable D call. V dropped 7 bases and J dropped 5 bases, with 14 bases sitting between them. In germline, CDR1 is MNHEY, CDR2 SVGEGT. This CDR3 has 14 residues. CDR3: CASTITRLTGELFF. CDR3 nucleotides: TGTGCCAGCACCATCACGAGGTTAACCGGGGAGCTGTTTTTT.

The chain joins TRBV4-1 to TRBJ2-7, with 8 bases that match TRBD1. The germline gives CDR1 MGHRA, CDR2 YSYEKL. The CDR3 has 13 residues. J lost 4 bases, V lost 6 bases, and 5 bases had no gene match. Here the CDR3 reads CASRPTGEYEQYF. The CDR3 DNA is TGCGCCAGCAGACCGACAGGGGAGTACGAGCAGTACTTC.

In its sample, this clonotype was seen a few times. V usage is TRBV7-2 and J usage is TRBJ2-7, with 13 positions matching TRBD2. Per germline, CDR1 SGHTA and CDR2 FQGNSA. The V gene end was trimmed by 1 base and the J gene end by 5 bases; junction bases not matched to a gene: 5. CDR3 length: 16 residues. CDR3 nucleotides: TGTGCCAGCAGCTTAGACCTACTAGCGGGAGGGCACGAGCAGTACTTC. This sequence encodes CASSLDLLAGGHEQYF. The whole variable domain, remainder taken from reference TRBV7-2 and TRBJ2-7, is GAGVSQSPSNKVTEKGKDVELRCDPISGHTALYWYRQSLGQGLEFLIYFQGNSAPDKSGLPSDRFSAERTGGSVSTLTIQRTQQEDSAVYLCASSLDLLAGGHEQYFGPGTRLTVT.

The gene calls are TRBV5-1 and TRBJ1-6, with TRBD1 matching over 7 bases. The CDR3 is 14 amino acids. The germline CDR1 and CDR2 sequences are SGHRS and YFSETQ. After removal of 8 bases from V and 6 bases from J, the junction contained 8 bases not matched to a gene. The CDR3 protein is CARRQGDPNSPLHF. CDR3 DNA sequence: TGCGCCAGAAGACAGGGCGACCCTAATTCACCCCTCCACTTT.

The chain links TRBV18 to TRBJ2-7; no clear D gene. V gave up 6 bases and J gave up 0 bases, with 12 bases separating them. Looked up from germline, CDR1 is KGHSH and CDR2 is LQKENI. The CDR3 has 14 amino acids. The CDR3 here is CASSPNLASYEQYF. In DNA, the CDR3 is TGTGCCAGCTCTCCCAATTTGGCCTCCTACGAGCAGTACTTC.

The gene calls are TRBV5-1 and TRBJ2-4, with D possibly TRBD2 on 5 matching bases. V lost 2 bases to trimming and J lost 5 bases, with 11 bases between them. Germline V gene data show CDR1 as SGHRS and CDR2 as YFSETQ. This CDR3 has 14 amino acids. The CDR3 bases are TGCGCCAGCAGCTTTGGAGCCGGGGAAAACATTCAGTACTTC. Protein: CASSFGAGENIQYF.

This clonotype was seen at least ten times. This chain links TRBV10-3 with TRBJ2-7; 8 bases fit TRBD1. The CDR3 covers 14 residues. V was pared by 4 bases and J by 3 bases, with 5 bases of the junction left unmatched. Germline V gene data show CDR1 as ENHRY and CDR2 as SYGVKD. The CDR3 loop reads CAISVGTGFYEQYF. CDR3 in DNA: TGTGCCATCAGTGTGGGGACAGGCTTCTACGAGCAGTACTTC.

This rearrangement joins TRBV6-5 to TRBJ2-1; 7 positions agree with TRBD1. The length of the CDR3 is 19 residues. After removal of 0 bases from V and 0 bases from J, the junction contained 11 bases not matched to a gene. CDR1 and CDR2 from the germline V gene are MNHEY and SVGAGI. The CDR3 nucleotides are TGTGCCAGCAGTTACTCGAAGGCACAGGGGCGAAGCTCCTACAATGAGCAGTTCTTC. Its translation is CASSYSKAQGRSSYNEQFF.

This clonotype was observed a few times. V is TRBV11-2 and J is TRBJ1-6; possible D gene TRBD1, 6 bases. Trimming cost V 6 bases and J 9 bases, with 18 bases left between them. The CDR3 length is 15 residues. Germline V gene lookup returns CDR1 SGHAT and CDR2 FQNNGV. The CDR3: CASRSSQGKGSPLHF. The CDR3 DNA is TGTGCCAGCAGATCCAGCCAGGGGAAGGGTTCACCCCTCCACTTT.

The chain is built from TRBV10-3 and TRBJ1-1; D is unresolved. Trimming took off 4 bases at V and 1 base at J, with 10 bases between the two ends. The CDR3 consists of 14 residues. Germline lookup yields CDR1 ENHRY and CDR2 SYGVKD. CDR3 coding DNA: TGTGCCATCAGTGTGGCAGGAGAGAACACTGAAGCTTTCTTT. Amino acids: CAISVAGENTEAFF.

Worth noting for this clonotype: With a much larger clone just one base away, this may be a read error. The chain uses TRBV29-1 and TRBJ1-1; D is ambiguous. Germline V gene sequence: CDR1 SQVTM, CDR2 ANQGSEA. The V end lost 5 bases, the J end lost 0 bases, and 4 bases lay between the germline ends. The CDR3 length is 11 residues. As DNA, the CDR3 is TGCAGCGTTCTAGTGAACACTGAAGCTTTCTTT. Translation gives CSVLVNTEAFF.

This clonotype turned up a few times. The CDR3 DNA reads as TGTGCCAGCACTTCAGCAGGAACCAGGGGTGGCTACACCTTC. Translated, it gives CASTSAGTRGGYTF. This sequence joins TRBV12-3 or TRBV12-4 and TRBJ1-2, with TRBD1 as a possible D gene (6 bases). V was trimmed by 7 bases and J by 7 bases, leaving 19 bases between them. There are 14 residues in the CDR3.

The V gene is TRBV4-2, the J gene TRBJ2-7; 8 bases align to TRBD2. This CDR3 comprises 14 residues. V lost 4 bases to trimming and J lost 0 bases; unmatched junction nucleotides: 2. Germline-derived CDR1 and CDR2 are LGHNA and YNFKEQ. The CDR3 loop is CASSPAGDSYEQYF. Written as DNA, the CDR3 is TGTGCCAGCAGCCCAGCGGGAGACTCCTACGAGCAGTACTTC.

This clonotype came up a few times. The CDR3 loop reads CASSVGGTTADIQYF. The CDR3 nucleotides are TGTGCCAGCAGCGTAGGGGGGACTACCGCGGACATTCAGTACTTC. The chain couples TRBV9 to TRBJ2-4; TRBD2 matches at 7 bases. Looked up from germline, CDR1 is SGDLS and CDR2 is YYNGEE. With V trimmed by 0 bases and J by 8 bases, 8 bases remained unmatched. The CDR3 totals 15 residues.

This clonotype was seen more than once but under ten times. This rearrangement joins TRBV28 to TRBJ2-3, with D unresolved. The V and J ends lost 4 bases and 7 bases respectively, with 9 bases between them. Germline V lookup: CDR1 MDHEN, CDR2 SYDVKM. CDR3 length: 12 residues. The CDR3 region is CASSSRRYTQYF. In nucleotides, the CDR3 is TGTGCCAGCAGTTCAAGAAGATATACGCAGTATTTT.

This clonotype was seen more than once but under ten times. This chain uses TRBV29-1 with TRBJ2-1, with TRBD1 matching 11 bases. From germline, CDR1 is SQVTM and CDR2 ANQGSEA. Unmatched junction bases numbered 3, after V lost 0 bases and J lost 8 bases. The CDR3 is 14 residues long. The CDR3 region is CSVEDGTGGDEQFF. In DNA, the CDR3 is TGCAGCGTTGAAGATGGGACAGGGGGGGATGAGCAGTTCTTC.

V is TRBV2 and J is TRBJ2-7, with D unclear. The CDR3 runs 10 residues. Trimming took off 8 bases at V and 10 bases at J, with 12 bases between the two ends. CDR1 is SNHLY and CDR2 is FYNNEI in the germline V gene. CDR3 nucleotide sequence: TGTGCCAGCGTTTTCGGATCCCAGTACTTC. This codes for CASVFGSQYF.

The chain has TRBV4-1 and TRBJ2-4; the D gene is possibly TRBD1 (5 bases). Matching the DNA end better, TRBJ2-7 makes the J call doubtful. The CDR3 sequence is 15 residues long. Germline assignment: CDR1 MGHRA and CDR2 YSYEKL. DNA for the CDR3: TGCGCCAGCAGCCAAGGAGTCAGGGTTAATAGCGAGCAGTACTTC. Its protein product is CASSQGVRVNSEQYF.

This clonotype was picked up a small number of times. This chain links TRBV7-2 with TRBJ2-4, with 10 bases aligning to TRBD2. The DNA end favors TRBJ2-7, so the J call may be wrong. Germline assignment: CDR1 SGHTA and CDR2 FQGNSA. CDR3 length equals 13 residues. The CDR3 is CASLAGVGYEQYF. The CDR3 bases are TGTGCCAGTCTAGCGGGAGTTGGCTACGAGCAGTACTTC.

In DNA, the CDR3 is TGTGCCATCAACCCCCTGGGGTTGTCGAACACTGAAGCTTTCTTT. This sequence encodes CAINPLGLSNTEAFF. The chain combines TRBV10-3 with TRBJ1-1; the D is unclear. The CDR3 has 15 residues. V was clipped by 7 bases and J by 1 base, with 16 bases between them. CDR1 and CDR2 (germline): ENHRY, SYGVKD.